A single sample is the source of the 30 T cell receptor beta chains below, sequenced in a study of T cell changes during pregnancy in multiple sclerosis. Sequencing was performed with immunoSEQ multiplex PCR; in TCRdb, only in-frame clones are kept and a portion is missing. Of under 80,000 clones listed, 92% are singletons. This sample comprised peripheral blood, obtained before pregnancy. These receptor sequences come from a female donor with multiple sclerosis, enrolled in a pregnancy study.

The chain uses TRBV5-1 and TRBJ2-1, with 7 bases that match TRBD2. The J segment lost 8 bases and the V segment lost 4 bases, leaving 18 bases of the junction unmatched. Germline CDR1 and CDR2: SGHRS and YFSETQ. The CDR3 is 17 amino acids. The CDR3 sequence is CASSPSCCGSGLYEQFF. In nucleotides, the CDR3 is TGCGCCAGCAGCCCCAGTTGTTGCGGGAGCGGTCTGTATGAGCAGTTCTTC. The complete variable domain, with remaining parts taken from reference TRBV5-1 and TRBJ2-1, reads KAGVTQTPRYLIKTRGQQVTLSCSPISGHRSVSWYQQTPGQGLQFLFEYFSETQRNKGNFPGRFSGRQFSNSRSEMNVSTLELGDSALYLCASSPSCCGSGLYEQFFGPGTRLTVL.

The chain joins TRBV6-6 to TRBJ1-5, with D hard to call. Germline CDR1 MNHNY, CDR2 SVGAGI (reference sequence). This CDR3 region has 14 residues. V dropped 2 bases and J dropped 4 bases, with 9 bases sitting between them. CDR3 protein: CASSYGGQNQPQHF. In DNA, the CDR3 is TGTGCCAGCAGTTACGGCGGGCAAAATCAGCCCCAGCATTTT.

J is TRBJ2-7 and V is TRBV5-4; D possibly corresponds to TRBD1 (6 bases). The ends were cut back, 1 base at V and 5 bases at J, with 13 bases in the middle. The length of the CDR3 is 14 residues. CDR1 is SGHNT and CDR2 is YYREEE in the germline V gene (reference sequence). CDR3: CASSLTGPWDEQYF. DNA for the CDR3: TGTGCCAGCAGCTTGACAGGGCCCTGGGACGAGCAGTACTTC.

This chain links TRBV11-2 with TRBJ2-1, with D possibly being TRBD2 (5 bases). The CDR3 loop spans 12 amino acids. Germline assignment: CDR1 SGHAT and CDR2 FQNNGV. V shed 3 bases and J shed 8 bases, with 8 bases lying between them. The CDR3 DNA reads TGTGCCAGCAGCTTCTCCGGGGATGAGCAGTTCTTC. Its protein product is CASSFSGDEQFF.

The V and J genes are TRBV6-6 and TRBJ2-7; tentative D call: TRBD2 (7 bases). This CDR3 comprises 14 residues. Trimming took off 6 bases at V and 3 bases at J, with 15 bases between the two ends. Germline loops: CDR1 MNHNY, CDR2 SVGAGI (reference sequence). In nucleotides, the CDR3 is TGTGCCAGCAGGGCAGGAGGGGGGGGCTACGAGCAGTACTTC. Translation gives CASRAGGGGYEQYF.

The chain joins TRBV30 to TRBJ2-1, with TRBD2 identical over 11 bases. V gave up 0 bases and J gave up 3 bases; unmatched junction bases: 4. Per germline, CDR1 GTSNPN and CDR2 SVGIG (reference sequence). The length of the CDR3 is 16 residues. CDR3 residues: CAWSVTSGGLYNEQFF. The DNA for the CDR3 is TGTGCCTGGAGTGTAACTAGCGGGGGCCTCTACAATGAGCAGTTCTTC. Using reference TRBV30 and TRBJ2-1 for the parts outside the CDR3, the full variable domain is SQTIHQWPATLVQPVGSPLSLECTVEGTSNPNLYWYRQAAGRGLQLLFYSVGIGQISSEVPQNLSASRPQDRQFILSSKKLLLSDSGFYLCAWSVTSGGLYNEQFFGPGTRLTVL.

The V call is TRBV27, the J call TRBJ2-1; 14 positions match TRBD2. J gave up 8 bases and V 4 bases, and 7 bases lay outside the gene matches. Germline V gene lookup returns CDR1 MNHEY and CDR2 SMNVEV (reference sequence). The CDR3 runs to 16 residues. CDR3 sequence (DNA): TGTGCCAGCAGTTCGCGTCCGGGACTAGCGGGAGATGAGCAGTTCTTC. Protein product: CASSSRPGLAGDEQFF.

V gene TRBV7-9 combines with J gene TRBJ2-5; D gene uncertain. Germline V gene lookup returns CDR1 SEHNR and CDR2 FQNEAQ (reference sequence). V was clipped by 0 bases and J by 2 bases, with 16 bases between them. This CDR3 is 17 amino acids long. The CDR3 DNA sequence: TGTGCCAGCAGCTTAGCGCTACAGAGCACCCTTCAAGAGACCCAGTACTTC. Translating it yields CASSLALQSTLQETQYF.

The chain employs TRBV18 and TRBJ1-1; no firm D call. Germline values: CDR1 KGHSH, CDR2 LQKENI. Trimming left V 1 base short and J 1 base short, with 7 bases between. The CDR3 totals 14 residues. For the CDR3, the DNA is TGTGCCAGCTCACCACGAGGGCCGAACACTGAAGCTTTCTTT. Protein: CASSPRGPNTEAFF.

CDR3 protein: CASIVGGGRDTQYF. In nucleotides, the CDR3 is TGTGCCAGCATAGTCGGGGGGGGGAGGGATACGCAGTATTTT. The chain recombines TRBV6-1 with TRBJ2-3; 8 nucleotides match TRBD2. The germline CDR1 and CDR2 sequences are MNHNS and SASEGT. V shed 7 bases, J shed 6 bases, and the junction held 9 bases outside the gene matches. This CDR3 comprises 14 residues.

The V and J genes are TRBV18 and TRBJ2-7, with D maybe TRBD1 (6 bases). Germline CDR1 is KGHSH and CDR2 is LQKENI. The V end was cut by 3 bases, the J end by 3 bases, with 21 bases between. This CDR3 is built from 17 residues. The CDR3 loop is CASSPPTTRDNHYEQYF. DNA for the CDR3: TGTGCCAGCTCACCCCCAACCACCAGGGACAACCACTACGAGCAGTACTTC.

The chain combines TRBV7-9 with TRBJ2-5; 9 nucleotides match TRBD1. With 5 bases clipped from V and 4 bases from J, the junction kept 2 bases outside the gene matches. The CDR3 runs to 13 residues. CDR1 is SEHNR and CDR2 is FQNEAQ in the germline V gene (reference sequence). The CDR3 bases are TGTGCCAGCAGCCGGGGACAGGGAGAGACCCAGTACTTC. Its translation is CASSRGQGETQYF.

This clone was seen once. One end of the junction is discordant with germline, which a read error may explain. This chain joins TRBV13 and TRBJ2-2, with TRBD1 matching 9 bases. Germline V lookup: CDR1 PRHDT, CDR2 FYEKMQ (reference sequence). There are 14 residues in the CDR3. The CDR3 nucleotides are TGTGCCAGCAGCATAGGGACAGGGACCGGGGAGCTGTTTTTT. Its translation: CASSIGTGTGELFF.

This clone was recorded only once. V and J are TRBV27 and TRBJ2-5; D unclear. The CDR3 extends over 14 amino acids. From germline, CDR1 is MNHEY and CDR2 SMNVEV (reference sequence). Trimming took 3 bases from V and 0 from J, leaving 8 bases between them. The CDR3 loop reads CASSFDSYQETQYF. The CDR3 region has the DNA TGTGCCAGCAGTTTCGACTCGTACCAAGAGACCCAGTACTTC.

This rearrangement joins TRBV25-1 to TRBJ1-1, with D possibly being TRBD1 (5 bases). CDR3 length equals 14 residues. Trimming cost V 5 bases and J 4 bases, with 14 bases left between them. Per the germline V gene, CDR1 is MGHDK and CDR2 is SYGVNS. CDR3 in amino acids: CASSPTRGTTEAFF. The CDR3 DNA sequence: TGTGCCAGCAGTCCGACTCGGGGGACCACTGAAGCTTTCTTT.

This clone has only one observation. The chain is built from TRBV7-6 and TRBJ2-5; D is ambiguous. Germline assignment: CDR1 SGHVS and CDR2 FNYEAQ. With 3 bases removed from V and 5 bases from J, the gap between germline ends came to 7 bases. The CDR3 loop spans 12 amino acids. CDR3: CASSFLEETQYF. In DNA, the CDR3 is TGTGCCAGCAGCTTCCTCGAGGAGACCCAGTACTTC.

The chain is built from TRBV30 and TRBJ2-3; 9 bases align to TRBD1. The length of the CDR3 is 12 residues. CDR1 is GTSNPN and CDR2 is SVGIG in the germline V gene (reference sequence). V trimming: 5 bases; J trimming: 3 bases; junction bases outside the gene matches: 0. CDR3 in DNA: TGTGCCTGGGACAGGGGGACAGATACGCAGTATTTT. This gives the protein CAWDRGTDTQYF.

This sequence joins TRBV27 and TRBJ1-3; 7 bases line up with TRBD1. This CDR3 region has 17 residues. V trimming: 5 bases; J trimming: 0 bases; junction bases outside the gene matches: 10. Germline loops: CDR1 MNHEY, CDR2 SMNVEV (reference sequence). CDR3 sequence: CASSAHRGATSGNTIYF. Written as DNA, the CDR3 is TGTGCCAGCAGTGCCCACAGGGGCGCAACCTCTGGAAACACCATATATTTT.

V usage is TRBV19 and J usage is TRBJ1-3; the D gene is possibly TRBD1 (5 bases). The CDR3 totals 16 residues. V was shortened by 2 bases and J by 0 bases, with 11 bases between the two germline ends. The germline V gene has CDR1 LNHDA and CDR2 SQIVND (reference sequence). The CDR3 DNA is TGTGCCAGTAGTATAAGGGGTCCCTCCTCTGGAAACACCATATATTTT. Translating it yields CASSIRGPSSGNTIYF.

The V call is TRBV29-1, the J call TRBJ1-4; 10 bases are a match to TRBD1. V shed 6 bases and J 5 bases; nucleotides not matched to a gene: 6. Germline values: CDR1 SQVTM, CDR2 ANQGSEA. The length of the CDR3 is 14 residues. CDR3 sequence reads: CSVISGQGNEKLFF. CDR3 nucleotides: TGCAGCGTAATATCGGGACAGGGGAATGAAAAACTGTTTTTT.

This clone was seen a handful of times. V gene TRBV28 combines with J gene TRBJ2-7; TRBD1 is a possible D gene (5 bases). Germline CDR1 reads MDHEN; CDR2 reads SYDVKM. The CDR3 runs to 14 residues. The V and J ends lost 2 bases and 6 bases respectively, with 14 bases between them. The CDR3 spells CASSLISGLIEQYF. The CDR3 coding sequence is TGTGCCAGCAGTTTAATTTCAGGGCTAATCGAGCAGTACTTC.

The genes are TRBV9 and TRBJ2-7, with 11 bases identical to TRBD1. The CDR3 spans 14 residues. Germline CDR1 SGDLS, CDR2 YYNGEE. After removal of 0 bases from V and 5 bases from J, the junction contained 1 base not matched to a gene. The CDR3 reads CASSVGGQGDEQYF. The CDR3 DNA reads as TGTGCCAGCAGCGTAGGGGGACAGGGGGACGAGCAGTACTTC.

The chain recombines TRBV27 with TRBJ2-1, with TRBD2 matching over 9 bases. The CDR3 has 24 amino acids. V lost 1 base to trimming and J lost 5 bases; unmatched junction nucleotides: 30. The germline CDR1 and CDR2 sequences are MNHEY and SMNVEV (reference sequence). As DNA, the CDR3 is TGTGCCAGCAGTTTATTTTTTACCCCTTTTTCTGTAGCGGGAGCGTTTCGTGGGGACAATGAGCAGTTCTTC. Translating gives CASSLFFTPFSVAGAFRGDNEQFF.

The V call is TRBV2, the J call TRBJ1-2; D is unresolved. Trimming removed 2 bases at V and 4 bases at J, with 8 bases between. This CDR3 has 13 residues. Germline-derived CDR1 and CDR2 are SNHLY and FYNNEI. CDR3 sequence (DNA): TGTGCCAGCAGTGAACCGGGTTTCTATGGCTACACCTTC. Protein product: CASSEPGFYGYTF.

The rearrangement joins TRBV11-2 to TRBJ1-2; D is undetermined. Trimming took off 3 bases at V and 9 bases at J, with 5 bases between the two ends. CDR3 size: 10 residues. The germline V gene encodes CDR1 SGHAT and CDR2 FQNNGV. As DNA, the CDR3 is TGTGCCAGCAGCTTCGGGAGCTACACCTTC. Residues: CASSFGSYTF.

The chain couples TRBV7-9 to TRBJ2-7, with 8 nucleotides matching TRBD1. Germline CDR1 reads SEHNR; CDR2 reads FQNEAQ (reference sequence). V shed 5 bases and J 6 bases; nucleotides not matched to a gene: 6. The CDR3 has 13 amino acids. This CDR3 reads CASSPTDRVEQYF. For the CDR3, the DNA is TGTGCCAGCAGCCCGACGGACAGGGTCGAGCAGTACTTC. The full variable domain, in which reference TRBV7-9 and TRBJ2-7 provide the parts outside the CDR3, is DTGVSQNPRHKITKRGQNVTFRCDPISEHNRLYWYRQTLGQGPEFLTYFQNEAQLEKSRLLSDRFSAERPKGSFSTLEIQRTEQGDSAMYLCASSPTDRVEQYFGPGTRLTVT.

This clone has more than one count but fewer than ten. V gene TRBV30 combines with J gene TRBJ1-1; tentatively, D is TRBD1 (5 bases). The germline CDR1 and CDR2 sequences are GTSNPN and SVGIG (reference sequence). The CDR3 runs 11 residues. Between the trimmed V and J ends, which lost 2 bases and 10 bases, there was a span of 11 bases. The CDR3 bases are TGTGCCTGGAGTCTGGGGCAAGGAGCTTTCTTT. It codes for CAWSLGQGAFF. Complete variable domain (other parts from reference TRBV30 and TRBJ1-1): SQTIHQWPATLVQPVGSPLSLECTVEGTSNPNLYWYRQAAGRGLQLLFYSVGIGQISSEVPQNLSASRPQDRQFILSSKKLLLSDSGFYLCAWSLGQGAFFGQGTRLTVV.

The chain carries TRBV9 and TRBJ1-3, with D possibly TRBD1 on 6 matching bases. V lost 2 bases and J 4 bases, leaving 16 bases between the germline ends. The CDR3 sequence is 16 residues long. Germline CDR1 and CDR2: SGDLS and YYNGEE. In DNA form, the CDR3 reads TGTGCCAGCAGCGTGACAGGTTTGGATGCGGGAAACACCATATATTTT. This translates into CASSVTGLDAGNTIYF.

The chain combines TRBV19 with TRBJ2-1; TRBD2 matches at 9 bases. Germline V gene lookup returns CDR1 LNHDA and CDR2 SQIVND (reference sequence). CDR3 length equals 13 residues. V shed 8 bases, J shed 8 bases, and the junction held 7 bases outside the gene matches. The chain's CDR3 is CASDSGSKDEQFF. DNA for the CDR3: TGTGCCAGTGATAGCGGGAGTAAGGATGAGCAGTTCTTC. Looking up the rest from reference TRBV19 and TRBJ2-1 gives the full variable domain: DGGITQSPKYLFRKEGQNVTLSCEQNLNHDAMYWYRQDPGQGLRLIYYSQIVNDFQKGDIAEGYSVSREKKESFPLTVTSAQKNPTAFYLCASDSGSKDEQFFGPGTRLTVL.

V gene TRBV6-5 combines with J gene TRBJ2-5; a possible D gene is TRBD2 (6 bases). The CDR3 sequence is 13 residues long. Trimming pared 6 bases from V and 5 bases from J, leaving 13 bases between. The germline V gene encodes CDR1 MNHEY and CDR2 SVGAGI. The CDR3 DNA is TGTGCCAGCAGGAGAGCCGGAGGGGAGACCCAGTACTTC. Translated, it gives CASRRAGGETQYF.